Following are 22 T cell receptor beta chains from one sample sequenced in a study of blood T cell repertoires in COVID-19. TCRdb's table, derived via immunoSEQ multiplex PCR, lists solely in-frame clones and lacks some. Of 200,000 to 250,000 clones listed, almost 85% are singletons. Sequencing was performed on PBMCs or T cells enriched from blood (not recorded which). These receptors were taken from a woman in her fifties or sixties with acute COVID-19.

V and J are TRBV9 and TRBJ2-2; TRBD2 matches at 11 bases. Germline trimming cut 4 bases from V and 8 bases from J; bases unmatched to any gene: 4. This CDR3 spans 14 amino acids. CDR1 is SGDLS, CDR2 YYNGEE, per germline. The DNA of the CDR3 is TGTGCCAGCAGCATCGGGACTAGCGGAGGGGAGCTGTTTTTT. Its translation: CASSIGTSGGELFF. The whole variable domain, filled in from reference TRBV9 and TRBJ2-2, reads DSGVTQTPKHLITATGQRVTLRCSPRSGDLSVYWYQQSLDQGLQFLIQYYNGEERAKGNILERFSAQQFPDLHSELNLSSLELGDSALYFCASSIGTSGGELFFGEGSRLTVL.

The V call is TRBV29-1, the J call TRBJ1-1; tentatively, D is TRBD1 (5 bases). V lost 7 bases and J 6 bases, leaving 15 bases between the germline ends. CDR3 length: 12 amino acids. Germline V gene data show CDR1 as SQVTM and CDR2 as ANQGSEA. Here the CDR3 reads CSAGPSPAEAFF. CDR3 bases: TGCAGCGCGGGACCTTCCCCGGCTGAAGCTTTCTTT.

This clone was observed a handful of times. The CDR3 reads CASSQLRRGRANTEAFF. CDR3 nucleotides: TGTGCCAGCAGCCAACTTCGCAGGGGGCGGGCGAACACTGAAGCTTTCTTT. This chain uses TRBV3-1 (or the pseudogene TRBV3-2) with TRBJ1-1; 8 bases are a match to TRBD1. From germline, CDR1 is LGHDT and CDR2 YNNKEL (reference sequence). CDR3 length equals 17 residues. V lost 2 bases and J lost 1; bases outside the gene matches: 9.

The chain joins TRBV2 to TRBJ2-5; the match to TRBD1 covers 10 bases. With 6 bases clipped from V and 5 bases from J, the junction kept 6 bases outside the gene matches. The CDR3 sequence is 14 residues long. CDR1 SNHLY and CDR2 FYNNEI come from the germline V gene. The CDR3 DNA follows: TGTGCCAGCAGAAGACAGGGGGCGTGGGAGACCCAGTACTTC. Protein: CASRRQGAWETQYF.

The chain couples TRBV7-2 to TRBJ2-5, with 7 bases aligning to TRBD2. Germline CDR1 is SGHTA and CDR2 is FQGNSA. Trimming at V came to 2 bases and at J to 4 bases, leaving 10 bases not matched to a gene. The CDR3 has 16 residues. The CDR3 region is CASSLRGPGGGETQYF. The CDR3 nucleotides read TGTGCCAGCAGCTTAAGGGGACCCGGCGGGGGAGAGACCCAGTACTTC.

The V call is TRBV4-3, the J call TRBJ1-1; the D gene is possibly TRBD1 (5 bases). CDR1 LGHNA and CDR2 YSLEER come from the germline V gene. V was clipped by 0 bases and J by 8 bases, with 10 bases between them. CDR3 length: 13 residues. The CDR3 coding sequence is TGCGCCAGCAGCCAAGATGGGGCACGGGAAGCTTTCTTT. Amino acids: CASSQDGAREAFF.

There are a few counts of this clone. The chain couples TRBV7-9 to TRBJ1-1; TRBD1 matches 10 bases. This CDR3 comprises 16 residues. Germline CDR1 and CDR2: SEHNR and FQNEAQ (reference sequence). With 5 bases clipped from V and 5 bases from J, the junction kept 11 bases outside the gene matches. Here the CDR3 DNA reads TGTGCCAGCAGCGATGGACAGGGGGGCTTGACGACTGAAGCTTTCTTT. Protein: CASSDGQGGLTTEAFF. The whole variable domain, filled in from reference TRBV7-9 and TRBJ1-1, reads DTGVSQNPRHKITKRGQNVTFRCDPISEHNRLYWYRQTLGQGPEFLTYFQNEAQLEKSRLLSDRFSAERPKGSFSTLEIQRTEQGDSAMYLCASSDGQGGLTTEAFFGQGTRLTVV.

The J gene is TRBJ1-5, the V gene TRBV9; maybe TRBD1 (5 bases). CDR1 and CDR2 (germline): SGDLS, YYNGEE. The CDR3 runs to 14 residues. The V end was cut by 0 bases, the J end by 9 bases, with 13 bases between. CDR3 sequence: CASSVGGEDTPQHF. The CDR3 DNA is TGTGCCAGCAGCGTAGGGGGGGAGGACACGCCCCAGCATTTT.

This rearrangement joins TRBV5-6 to TRBJ2-3; TRBD2 matches at 15 bases. Looked up from germline, CDR1 is SGHDT and CDR2 is YYEEEE. The CDR3 spans 17 residues. With V trimmed by 4 bases and J by 0 bases, 3 bases remained unmatched. CDR3 in amino acids: CASSRTSGGASTDTQYF. CDR3 DNA: TGTGCCAGCAGCCGGACTAGCGGGGGGGCTAGCACAGATACGCAGTATTTT. The full variable domain, with the rest looked up from reference TRBV5-6 and TRBJ2-3, is DAGVTQSPTHLIKTRGQQVTLRCSPKSGHDTVSWYQQALGQGPQFIFQYYEEEERQRGNFPDRFSGHQFPNYSSELNVNALLLGDSALYLCASSRTSGGASTDTQYFGPGTRLTVL.

There are a few counts of this clone. The chain recombines TRBV5-4 with TRBJ2-7; 7 bases are shared with TRBD1. The junction had 4 bases not matched to a gene; V was cut back by 4 bases and J by 3 bases. Germline values: CDR1 SGHNT, CDR2 YYREEE (reference sequence). The CDR3 is 13 amino acids. The CDR3 reads CASSPQGVYEQYF. In DNA, the CDR3 is TGTGCCAGCAGCCCGCAGGGGGTCTACGAGCAGTACTTC.

CDR3 DNA sequence: TGTGCCATCGGAGGGACGGAACTAGCCGAGACCCAGTACTTC. It specifies CAIGGTELAETQYF. The chain uses TRBV7-8 and TRBJ2-5; D is possibly TRBD2 (6 bases). In germline, CDR1 is SGHVS, CDR2 FQNEAQ. V was cut by 10 bases and J by 5 bases, with 20 bases left in between. CDR3 length equals 14 residues.

The chain recombines TRBV19 with TRBJ1-2; TRBD1 matches at 8 bases. V was clipped by 1 base and J by 0 bases; unmatched bases: 7. The CDR3 is made up of 17 amino acids. Germline values: CDR1 LNHDA, CDR2 SQIVND (reference sequence). CDR3 protein: CASSIGDRSQSNYGYTF. The CDR3 DNA reads as TGTGCCAGTAGTATAGGGGACAGGTCCCAATCTAACTATGGCTACACCTTC.

CDR3 amino acids: CASSQGTGRNSPLHF. DNA for the CDR3: TGTGCCAGCAGCCAAGGGACAGGGAGGAATTCACCCCTCCACTTT. The rearrangement links TRBV14 to TRBJ1-6; TRBD1 agrees at 8 bases. V lost 1 base to trimming and J lost 7 bases; unmatched junction nucleotides: 3. The CDR3 is 15 residues long. Germline V gene lookup returns CDR1 SGHDN and CDR2 FVKESK. The whole variable domain, filled in from reference TRBV14 and TRBJ1-6, reads EAGVTQFPSHSVIEKGQTVTLRCDPISGHDNLYWYRRVMGKEIKFLLHFVKESKQDESGMPNNRFLAERTGGTYSTLKVQPAELEDSGVYFCASSQGTGRNSPLHFGNGTRLTVT.

V and J are TRBV11-3 and TRBJ2-5; D might be TRBD1 (6 bases). Germline V gene data show CDR1 as SGHNT and CDR2 as YENEEA. The CDR3 covers 16 residues. Trimming stripped 2 bases from V and 1 base from J, with 14 bases between. The CDR3 here is CASSLTGQGFQETQYF. DNA of the CDR3: TGTGCCAGCAGCTTAACTGGGCAGGGGTTCCAAGAGACCCAGTACTTC.

The genes are TRBV6-1 and TRBJ1-1; unclear D gene. Germline V gene data show CDR1 as MNHNS and CDR2 as SASEGT. CDR3 length equals 13 residues. Between the trimmed V and J ends, which lost 2 bases and 5 bases, there was a span of 9 bases. CDR3 DNA sequence: TGTGCCAGCAGTGAATCCAGGAAAACTGAAGCTTTCTTT. It yields the protein CASSESRKTEAFF.

This chain connects TRBV9 to TRBJ2-7; tentatively, D is TRBD2 (5 bases). The CDR3 length is 14 residues. The V gene's germline CDR1 is SGDLS and CDR2 YYNGEE. V shed 4 bases and J shed 2 bases, with 13 bases lying between them. For the CDR3, the DNA is TGTGCCAGCAGCTTCGCTGGGGAGACCTACGAGCAGTACTTC. Its translation: CASSFAGETYEQYF.

The chain uses TRBV6-5 and TRBJ1-5; 11 nucleotides match TRBD1. Germline loops: CDR1 MNHEY, CDR2 SVGAGI. The CDR3 contains 16 residues. V shed 4 bases and J 5 bases; nucleotides not matched to a gene: 7. Written as DNA, the CDR3 is TGTGCCAGCAGTTCGCGGACAGGGGGCAACGATCAGCCCCAGCATTTT. Encoded protein: CASSSRTGGNDQPQHF.

The V call is TRBV27, the J call TRBJ2-7; maybe TRBD2 (5 bases). Trimming shortened V by 3 bases and J by 6 bases, and 12 bases separated the two germline ends. CDR1 and CDR2 from the germline V gene are MNHEY and SMNVEV (reference sequence). This CDR3 is built from 13 residues. CDR3 amino acids: CASSFRGLGEQYF. CDR3 coding DNA: TGTGCCAGCAGTTTTAGAGGGCTAGGCGAGCAGTACTTC.

The rearrangement joins TRBV28 to TRBJ1-5; TRBD1 matches at 8 bases. CDR1 MDHEN and CDR2 SYDVKM come from the germline V gene. V dropped 3 bases and J dropped 6; count of bases not matched to a gene: 10. The CDR3 is 16 residues long. In DNA, the CDR3 is TGTGCCAGCAGTTTCTTCGGCAGGGGGCAGGGTCAGCCCCAGCATTTT. As protein: CASSFFGRGQGQPQHF.

This clone was seen ten or more times. The V and J genes are TRBV15 and TRBJ2-1; 13 positions agree with TRBD2. V dropped 1 base and J dropped 8; count of bases not matched to a gene: 5. The CDR3 has 16 amino acids. Germline CDR1 and CDR2: LNHNV and YYDKDF (reference sequence). The CDR3 spells CATSRGTSGGKDEQFF. DNA for the CDR3: TGTGCCACCAGCAGAGGGACTAGCGGGGGTAAGGATGAGCAGTTCTTC.

The chain uses TRBV6-5 and TRBJ1-2, with 9 bases fitting TRBD1. The CDR3 runs 14 residues. The junction had 12 bases not matched to a gene; V was cut back by 6 bases and J by 10 bases. From germline, CDR1 is MNHEY and CDR2 SVGAGI. The CDR3 coding sequence is TGTGCCAGCAGAGCCTCCCCGGACAGGGGTTTCTACACCTTC. Translation: CASRASPDRGFYTF.

The rearrangement joins TRBV7-8 to TRBJ2-3; possible D gene TRBD2, 5 bases. The germline V gene has CDR1 SGHVS and CDR2 FQNEAQ. The CDR3 has 17 residues. Trimming shortened V by 2 bases and J by 1 base, and 16 bases separated the two germline ends. CDR3 loop: CASSLFQVDSGTDTQYF. The CDR3 nucleotides read TGTGCCAGCAGCTTATTCCAGGTGGACTCGGGCACAGATACGCAGTATTTT.